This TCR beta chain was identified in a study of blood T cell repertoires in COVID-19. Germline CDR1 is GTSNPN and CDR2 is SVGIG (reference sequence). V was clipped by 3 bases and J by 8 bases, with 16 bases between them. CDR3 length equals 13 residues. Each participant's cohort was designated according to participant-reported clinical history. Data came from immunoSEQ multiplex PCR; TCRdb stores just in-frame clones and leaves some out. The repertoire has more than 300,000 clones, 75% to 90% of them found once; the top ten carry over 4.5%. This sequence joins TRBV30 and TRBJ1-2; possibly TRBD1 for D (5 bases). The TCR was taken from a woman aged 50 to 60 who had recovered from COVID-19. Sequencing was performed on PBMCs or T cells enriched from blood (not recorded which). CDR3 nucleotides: TGTGCCTGGAGGATTATCGGGGGAGACGGCTACACCTTC. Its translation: CAWRIIGGDGYTF.